These 20 T cell receptor beta chains originate from one sample sequenced in a study of sequential checkpoint blockade in melanoma. The sample's treatment: randomized to nivolumab then ipilimumab (arm A) or the reverse (arm B). Using immunoSEQ multiplex PCR, the repertoire was profiled, and TCRdb retains in-frame clones only, with some absent. Of about 10,000 clones in the sample, 60% to 85% were seen once. This sample comprised CD8+ T cells sorted from blood (inferred from file names), obtained from a patient given nivolumab and ipilimumab in sequence. The receptors derive from a human donor with melanoma.

This clone showed up just once. J is TRBJ2-7 and V is TRBV28; TRBD2 might be the D (5 bases). This CDR3 contains 16 residues. Germline V CDR1 and CDR2: MDHEN, SYDVKM. The V and J ends lost 3 bases and 7 bases respectively, with 22 bases between them. CDR3 coding DNA: TGTGCCAGCAGTTTGCCTCCGGGCCTCTATAGAGGGGAGCAGTACTTC. Its translation is CASSLPPGLYRGEQYF.

The chain couples TRBV6-5 to TRBJ2-7, with TRBD1 matching over 10 bases. Per the germline V gene, CDR1 is MNHEY and CDR2 is SVGAGI. With V trimmed by 0 bases and J by 2 bases, 4 bases remained unmatched. There are 16 residues in the CDR3. CDR3 coding DNA: TGTGCCAGCAGTTACTCGATTGGGACAGGGGCCTACGAGCAGTACTTC. It translates to CASSYSIGTGAYEQYF.

The J gene is TRBJ1-5, the V gene TRBV5-6; the match to TRBD1 covers 9 bases. The V segment lost 2 bases and the J segment 0 bases; nucleotides outside the gene matches: 3. The germline gives CDR1 SGHDT, CDR2 YYEEEE. CDR3 length equals 16 residues. The CDR3 spells CASSFGQGYSNQPQHF. In nucleotides, the CDR3 is TGTGCCAGCAGCTTCGGACAGGGGTATAGCAATCAGCCCCAGCATTTT.

The rearrangement links TRBV7-2 to TRBJ1-2; D gene unclear. The CDR3 is 15 amino acids. CDR1 SGHTA and CDR2 FQGNSA come from the germline V gene. Trimming took 2 bases from V and 6 from J, leaving 16 bases between them. This CDR3 reads CASSLIHTSGNGYTF. The CDR3 region has the DNA TGTGCCAGCAGCTTAATCCATACCTCGGGAAATGGCTACACCTTC.

The chain joins TRBV14 to TRBJ1-2; 7 nucleotides match TRBD1. Germline lookup yields CDR1 SGHDN and CDR2 FVKESK. This CDR3 has 14 amino acids. The ends lost 4 bases at V and 4 bases at J; junction bases unmatched: 6. The CDR3 bases are TGTGCCAGCAGCCTGGGACAGAAACTCTATGGCTACACCTTC. It yields the protein CASSLGQKLYGYTF.

This chain uses TRBV12-2 with TRBJ2-3; the DNA was not compared with TRBD1, the D call given in the table. TRBV12-2 is described as a pseudogene. CDR3 length: 17 amino acids. The CDR3 spells CASRLERTVVSPDTQYF. CDR3 coding DNA: TGTGCAAGTCGCTTAGAGAGGACAGTCGTTTCTCCAGATACGCAGTATTTT.

The chain uses TRBV4-3 and TRBJ2-7; TRBD1 agrees at 7 bases. This CDR3 has 15 residues. J lost 8 bases, V lost 0 bases, and 10 bases had no gene match. Per germline, CDR1 LGHNA and CDR2 YSLEER. The CDR3 nucleotides read TGCGCCAGCAGCCAAGATTACAGGGGCTCCGACAAGCAGTACTTC. Encoded protein: CASSQDYRGSDKQYF.

The CDR3 sequence: CASSSLAGGNYGYTF. As DNA, the CDR3 is TGTGCCAGCAGCAGTTTAGCGGGGGGGAACTATGGCTACACCTTC. The chain joins TRBV27 to TRBJ1-2; D possibly corresponds to TRBD1 (5 bases). Deletions cut 6 bases from V and 2 bases from J, with 16 bases between. The CDR3 runs 15 residues. CDR1 is MNHEY, CDR2 SMNVEV, per germline (reference sequence).

The rearrangement links TRBV11-3 to TRBJ1-1; D is unresolved. V shed 1 base and J shed 4 bases, with 10 bases lying between them. Germline CDR1 SGHNT, CDR2 YENEEA. The CDR3 has 14 residues. CDR3 coding DNA: TGTGCCAGCAGCTTAGGTGGAGGGATCACTGAAGCTTTCTTT. It yields the protein CASSLGGGITEAFF.

This chain uses TRBV5-1 with TRBJ2-7, with D tentatively TRBD2 (6 bases). The CDR3 extends over 14 amino acids. V lost 2 bases, J lost 3 bases, and 12 bases lay in between. Germline V CDR1 and CDR2: SGHRS, YFSETQ. The CDR3 bases are TGCGCCAGCAGCTTCCGACTAGAAGACTACGAGCAGTACTTC. Translated: CASSFRLEDYEQYF.

The chain employs TRBV4-3 and TRBJ1-2; 11 bases fit TRBD1. The CDR3 spans 17 residues. J was trimmed by 0 bases and V by 4 bases; bases with no gene match: 7. Germline V gene data show CDR1 as LGHNA and CDR2 as YSLEER. The CDR3 DNA reads as TGCGCCAGCAGCCCAACAGGGACAGGGGGGGCTAACTATGGCTACACCTTC. Translated: CASSPTGTGGANYGYTF.

The CDR3 reads CASSPRQGFYEQYF. CDR3 nucleotides: TGTGCCAGCAGCCCGCGACAGGGGTTCTACGAGCAGTACTTC. The gene calls are TRBV7-2 and TRBJ2-7, with 8 bases that match TRBD1. CDR1 SGHTA and CDR2 FQGNSA come from the germline V gene. Unmatched junction bases numbered 6, after V lost 5 bases and J lost 3 bases. The CDR3 has 14 residues.

The chain couples TRBV27 to TRBJ1-5; no clear D. Germline assignment: CDR1 MNHEY and CDR2 SMNVEV (reference sequence). Trimming took 2 bases from V and 4 from J, leaving 6 bases between them. The CDR3 is made up of 13 amino acids. CDR3 sequence (DNA): TGTGCCAGCAGTTTAATGAGAAATCAGCCCCAGCATTTT. This codes for CASSLMRNQPQHF.

V gene TRBV19 combines with J gene TRBJ2-1; 11 bases agree with TRBD2. CDR3 length: 14 amino acids. Germline values: CDR1 LNHDA, CDR2 SQIVND (reference sequence). Unmatched junction bases numbered 3, after V lost 9 bases and J lost 2 bases. In DNA, the CDR3 is TGTGCCAGCAGACTAGCGGGGACCTACAATGAGCAGTTCTTC. It translates to CASRLAGTYNEQFF.

This clone was detected only a few times. This sequence joins TRBV27 and TRBJ1-2; possibly TRBD1 for D (6 bases). V was trimmed by 0 bases and J by 7 bases, leaving 12 bases between them. CDR3 length: 14 residues. CDR1 is MNHEY, CDR2 SMNVEV, per germline (reference sequence). The CDR3 bases are TGTGCCAGCAGTTTATCTACAGGGACCACTGGCTACACCTTC. Residues: CASSLSTGTTGYTF.

This clone was seen a few times. The chain employs TRBV9 and TRBJ1-2, with D perhaps TRBD1 (6 bases). CDR1 SGDLS and CDR2 YYNGEE come from the germline V gene. The CDR3 covers 14 residues. V was cut by 5 bases and J by 4 bases, with 15 bases left in between. CDR3 residues: CASRDHRDGYGYTF. Here the CDR3 DNA reads TGTGCCAGCAGAGATCACAGGGATGGCTATGGCTACACCTTC.

This clone was detected once. The chain is built from TRBV28 and TRBJ1-3; 7 bases fit TRBD1. Germline CDR1 and CDR2: MDHEN and SYDVKM. Losses at the gene ends were 6 bases for V and 0 bases for J; bases not matched to a gene: 5. The CDR3 has 15 residues. The CDR3 loop is CASSNRGNSGNTIYF. The DNA for the CDR3 is TGTGCCAGCAGCAACAGGGGCAACTCTGGAAACACCATATATTTT.

The CDR3 DNA is TGTGCCAGCAATGGGGGCCAGACCTACGAGCAGTACTTC. Residues: CASNGGQTYEQYF. The chain is built from TRBV25-1 and TRBJ2-7; D may be TRBD1 (6 bases). V dropped 7 bases and J dropped 2 bases, with 12 bases sitting between them. Germline V gene sequence: CDR1 MGHDK, CDR2 SYGVNS. This CDR3 comprises 13 residues.

V and J are TRBV7-8 and TRBJ2-7, with 10 nucleotides matching TRBD1. Germline CDR1 SGHVS, CDR2 FQNEAQ. V was pared by 1 base and J by 4 bases, with 4 bases of the junction left unmatched. This CDR3 contains 15 residues. This CDR3 reads CASSLGTGGLYEQYF. As DNA, the CDR3 is TGTGCCAGCAGCTTAGGGACAGGGGGTTTATACGAGCAGTACTTC.

V is TRBV30 and J is TRBJ1-1; 8 positions match TRBD1. The CDR3 runs 15 residues. Trimming took 5 bases from V and 0 from J; bases not matched to a gene: 8. Looked up from germline, CDR1 is GTSNPN and CDR2 is SVGIG (reference sequence). The CDR3 sequence is CAWDRGSVMNTEAFF. CDR3 sequence (DNA): TGTGCCTGGGACAGGGGATCCGTCATGAACACTGAAGCTTTCTTT. Drawing the rest from reference TRBV30 and TRBJ1-1, the complete variable domain is SQTIHQWPATLVQPVGSPLSLECTVEGTSNPNLYWYRQAAGRGLQLLFYSVGIGQISSEVPQNLSASRPQDRQFILSSKKLLLSDSGFYLCAWDRGSVMNTEAFFGQGTRLTVV.